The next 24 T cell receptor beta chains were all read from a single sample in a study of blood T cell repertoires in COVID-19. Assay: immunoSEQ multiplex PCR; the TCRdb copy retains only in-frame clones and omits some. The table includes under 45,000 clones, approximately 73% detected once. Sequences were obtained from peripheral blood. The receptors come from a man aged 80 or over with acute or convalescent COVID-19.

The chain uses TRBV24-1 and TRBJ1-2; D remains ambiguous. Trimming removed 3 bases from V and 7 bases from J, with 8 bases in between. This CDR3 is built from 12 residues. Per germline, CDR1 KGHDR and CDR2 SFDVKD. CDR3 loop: CATSDPFSGYTF. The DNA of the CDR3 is TGTGCCACCAGTGATCCCTTCAGTGGCTACACCTTC.

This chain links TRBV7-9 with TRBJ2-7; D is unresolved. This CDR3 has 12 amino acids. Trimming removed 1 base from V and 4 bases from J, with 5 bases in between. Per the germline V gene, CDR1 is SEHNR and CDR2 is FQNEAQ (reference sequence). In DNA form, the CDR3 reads TGTGCCAGCAGCTTAGAACTGTACGAGCAGTACTTC. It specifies CASSLELYEQYF.

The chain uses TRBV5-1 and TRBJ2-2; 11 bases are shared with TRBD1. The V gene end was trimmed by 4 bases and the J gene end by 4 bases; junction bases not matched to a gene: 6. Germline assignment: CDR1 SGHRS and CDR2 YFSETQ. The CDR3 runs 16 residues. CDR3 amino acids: CASSTAGQGVTGELFF. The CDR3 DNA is TGCGCCAGCAGCACGGCGGGACAGGGGGTCACCGGGGAGCTGTTTTTT.

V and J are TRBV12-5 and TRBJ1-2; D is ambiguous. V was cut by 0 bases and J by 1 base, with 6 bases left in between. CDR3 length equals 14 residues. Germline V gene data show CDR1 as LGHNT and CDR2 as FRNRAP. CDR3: CASGLVGINYGYTF. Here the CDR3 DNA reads TGTGCTAGTGGTTTGGTGGGCATTAACTATGGCTACACCTTC.

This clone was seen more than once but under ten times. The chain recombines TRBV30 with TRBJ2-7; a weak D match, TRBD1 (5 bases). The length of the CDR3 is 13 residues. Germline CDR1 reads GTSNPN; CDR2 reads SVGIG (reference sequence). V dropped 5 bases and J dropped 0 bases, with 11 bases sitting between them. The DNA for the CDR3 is TGTGCCTGGCAGGGATTATTCTCCTACGAGCAGTACTTC. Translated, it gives CAWQGLFSYEQYF.

CDR3 sequence (DNA): TGTGCCAGCAGCCCAGTGGGACAGGGTCCTGAAGCTTTCTTT. This translates into CASSPVGQGPEAFF. This chain links TRBV4-2 with TRBJ1-1; TRBD1 aligns across 9 bases. The germline V gene encodes CDR1 LGHNA and CDR2 YNFKEQ. CDR3 size: 14 residues. J lost 6 bases, V lost 4 bases, and 6 bases had no gene match.

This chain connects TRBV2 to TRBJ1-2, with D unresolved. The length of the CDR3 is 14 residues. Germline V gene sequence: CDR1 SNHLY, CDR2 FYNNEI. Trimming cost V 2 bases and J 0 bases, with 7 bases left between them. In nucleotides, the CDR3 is TGTGCCAGCAGTGAATTCCAGACTAACTATGGCTACACCTTC. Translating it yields CASSEFQTNYGYTF.

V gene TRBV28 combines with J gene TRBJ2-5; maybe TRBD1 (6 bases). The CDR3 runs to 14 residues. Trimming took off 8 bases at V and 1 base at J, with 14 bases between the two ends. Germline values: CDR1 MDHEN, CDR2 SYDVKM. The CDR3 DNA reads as TGTGCCAGCTGGAGACAGGACGCCCAAGAGACCCAGTACTTC. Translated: CASWRQDAQETQYF.

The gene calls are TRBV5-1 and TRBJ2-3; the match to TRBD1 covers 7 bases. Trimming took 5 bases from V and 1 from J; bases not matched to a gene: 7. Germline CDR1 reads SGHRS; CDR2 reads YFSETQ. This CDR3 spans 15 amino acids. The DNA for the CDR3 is TGCGCCAGCAGAGCACAGGGGACCCGCACAGATACGCAGTATTTT. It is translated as CASRAQGTRTDTQYF. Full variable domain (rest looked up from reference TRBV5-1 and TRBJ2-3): KAGVTQTPRYLIKTRGQQVTLSCSPISGHRSVSWYQQTPGQGLQFLFEYFSETQRNKGNFPGRFSGRQFSNSRSEMNVSTLELGDSALYLCASRAQGTRTDTQYFGPGTRLTVL.

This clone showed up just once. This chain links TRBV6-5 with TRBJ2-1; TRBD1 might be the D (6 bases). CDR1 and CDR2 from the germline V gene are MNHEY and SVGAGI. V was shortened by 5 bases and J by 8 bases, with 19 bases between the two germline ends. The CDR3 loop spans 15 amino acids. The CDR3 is CASSPTPRRGHEQFF. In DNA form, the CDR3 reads TGTGCCAGCAGTCCAACCCCACGCAGGGGACATGAGCAGTTCTTC.

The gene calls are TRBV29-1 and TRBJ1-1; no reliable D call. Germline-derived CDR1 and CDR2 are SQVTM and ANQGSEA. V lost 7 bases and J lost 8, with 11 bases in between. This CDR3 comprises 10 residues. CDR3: CSAREGEAFF. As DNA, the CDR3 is TGCAGCGCCCGGGAGGGAGAAGCTTTCTTT.

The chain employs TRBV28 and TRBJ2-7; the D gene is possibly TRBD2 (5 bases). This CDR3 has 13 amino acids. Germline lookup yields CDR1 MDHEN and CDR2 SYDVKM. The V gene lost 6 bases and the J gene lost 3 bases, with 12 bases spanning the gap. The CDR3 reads CASSPGRDYEQYF. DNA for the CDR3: TGTGCCAGCAGCCCCGGACGGGACTACGAGCAGTACTTC.

CDR3 loop: CASLDRSSYEQYF. The DNA for the CDR3 is TGTGCCAGCCTAGACAGGTCCTCATACGAGCAGTACTTC. This rearrangement joins TRBV28 to TRBJ2-7; tentatively, D is TRBD1 (6 bases). The CDR3 is 13 amino acids. V was pared by 8 bases and J by 4 bases, with 15 bases between. Germline V gene data show CDR1 as MDHEN and CDR2 as SYDVKM. The full variable domain, with the rest looked up from reference TRBV28 and TRBJ2-7, is DVKVTQSSRYLVKRTGEKVFLECVQDMDHENMFWYRQDPGLGLRLIYFSYDVKMKEKGDIPEGYSVSREKKERFSLILESASTNQTSMYLCASLDRSSYEQYFGPGTRLTVT.

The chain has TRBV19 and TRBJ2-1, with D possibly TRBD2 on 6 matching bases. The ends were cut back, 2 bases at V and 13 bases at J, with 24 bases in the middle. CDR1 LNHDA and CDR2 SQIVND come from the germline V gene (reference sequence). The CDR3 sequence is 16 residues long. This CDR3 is CASSILFGTAPSPQFF. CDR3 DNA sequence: TGTGCCAGTAGTATACTTTTTGGGACTGCCCCTTCACCCCAGTTCTTC.

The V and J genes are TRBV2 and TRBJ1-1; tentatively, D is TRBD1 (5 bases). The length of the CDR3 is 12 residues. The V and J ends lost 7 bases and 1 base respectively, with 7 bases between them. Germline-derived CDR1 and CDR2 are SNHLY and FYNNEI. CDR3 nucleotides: TGTGCCAGCAATACAGGGAACACTGAAGCTTTCTTT. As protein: CASNTGNTEAFF.

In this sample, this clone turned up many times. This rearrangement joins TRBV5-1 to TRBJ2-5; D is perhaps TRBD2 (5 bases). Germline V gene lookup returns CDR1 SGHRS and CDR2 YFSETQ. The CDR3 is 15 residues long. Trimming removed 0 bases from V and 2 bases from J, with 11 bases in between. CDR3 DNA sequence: TGCGCCAGCAGCTTGGCGGCTAGCCCTCAAGAGACCCAGTACTTC. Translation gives CASSLAASPQETQYF.

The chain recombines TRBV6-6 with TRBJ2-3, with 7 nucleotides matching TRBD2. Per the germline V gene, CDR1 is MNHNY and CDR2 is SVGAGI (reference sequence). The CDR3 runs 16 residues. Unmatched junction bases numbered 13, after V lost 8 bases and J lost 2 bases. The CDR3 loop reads CASPPVRERITDTQYF. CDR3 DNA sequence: TGTGCCAGCCCTCCCGTGCGGGAGCGAATCACAGATACGCAGTATTTT.

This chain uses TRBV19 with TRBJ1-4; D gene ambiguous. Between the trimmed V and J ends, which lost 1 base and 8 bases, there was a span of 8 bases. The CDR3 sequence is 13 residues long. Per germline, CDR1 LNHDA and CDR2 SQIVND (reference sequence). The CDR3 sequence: CASSIGRGEKLFF. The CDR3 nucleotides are TGTGCCAGTAGTATAGGAAGAGGAGAAAAACTGTTTTTT.

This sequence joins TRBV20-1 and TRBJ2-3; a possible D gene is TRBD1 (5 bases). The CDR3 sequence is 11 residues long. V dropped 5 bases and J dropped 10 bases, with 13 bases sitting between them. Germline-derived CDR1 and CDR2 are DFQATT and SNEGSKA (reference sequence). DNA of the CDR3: TGCAGTGCTCATAGGGGCAGCCCGCAGTATTTT. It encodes CSAHRGSPQYF.

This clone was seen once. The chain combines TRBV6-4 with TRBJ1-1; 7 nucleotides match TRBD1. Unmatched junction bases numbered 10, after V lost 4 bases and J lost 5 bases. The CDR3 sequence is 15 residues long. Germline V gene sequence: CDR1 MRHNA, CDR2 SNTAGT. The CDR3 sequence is CASSAQTGPGTEAFF. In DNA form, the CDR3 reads TGTGCCAGCAGTGCCCAGACAGGGCCGGGAACTGAAGCTTTCTTT.

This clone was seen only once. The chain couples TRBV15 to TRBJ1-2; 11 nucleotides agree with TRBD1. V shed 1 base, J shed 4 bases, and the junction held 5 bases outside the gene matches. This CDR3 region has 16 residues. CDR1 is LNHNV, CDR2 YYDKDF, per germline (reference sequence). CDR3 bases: TGTGCCACCAGCAGAGGACGGACAGGGGGCCCCTATGGCTACACCTTC. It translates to CATSRGRTGGPYGYTF.

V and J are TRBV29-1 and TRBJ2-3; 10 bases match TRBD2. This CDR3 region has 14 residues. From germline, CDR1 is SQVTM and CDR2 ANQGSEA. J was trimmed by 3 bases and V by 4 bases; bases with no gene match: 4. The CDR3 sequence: CSVALGLATDTQYF. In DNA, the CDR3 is TGCAGCGTTGCCCTGGGACTAGCGACAGATACGCAGTATTTT.

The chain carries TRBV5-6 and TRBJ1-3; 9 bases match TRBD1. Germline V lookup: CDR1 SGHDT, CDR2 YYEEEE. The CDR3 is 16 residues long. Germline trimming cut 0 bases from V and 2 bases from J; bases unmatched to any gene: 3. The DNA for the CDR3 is TGTGCCAGCAGCTTGGATTGGACAGGGGCTGGAAACACCATATATTTT. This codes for CASSLDWTGAGNTIYF.

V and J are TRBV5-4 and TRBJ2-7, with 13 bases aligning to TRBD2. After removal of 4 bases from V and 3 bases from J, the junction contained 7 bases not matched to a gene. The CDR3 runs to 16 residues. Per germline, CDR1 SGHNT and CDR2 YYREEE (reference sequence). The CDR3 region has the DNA TGTGCCAGCAGCCCAGGGACTAGCGGGGCCCGCTACGAGCAGTACTTC. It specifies CASSPGTSGARYEQYF.